The entry below gives a single T cell receptor beta chain sequence along with its context. Its target antigen remains unknown. Nothing much larger sits one base from this clone, and base qualities are not available. Following the manufacturer's recommendations, the immunoSEQ kit was used to generate TCR beta libraries from genomic DNA. For library preparation, a first multiplex PCR was performed with proprietary primers, followed by a second PCR in which unique barcodes were added, and bead cleanups were performed after each round. Each sample batch included a kit-provided positive control reaction and a negative control reaction. The final libraries were assessed on an Agilent 4200 TapeStation D1000 ScreenTape, pooled by volume, and quantified by qPCR. An Illumina NextSeq500 fitted with a MidOutput 150-cycle cartridge performed the sequencing, running 156 Read1 cycles and 15 Index1 cycles with the kit's custom primers. The pooled library was loaded at 1.0 pM, and approximately 20% PhiX control was spiked in. The paper's data handling went like this. The vendor-processed data were analyzed in R, and a clonotype was defined as all T cells that share the same CDR3 nucleotide sequence. In the clone abundance analyses, frequencies in each sample were normalized to that sample's 10,000 most abundant clones. Public T cell clones, which averaged fewer than five per sample, were removed prior to analysis. A difference in abundance of at least 32-fold between compartments was used to define tumor-enriched and baseline blood-enriched clonotypes. A beta-binomial differential abundance model was used to identify clonotypes that expanded or contracted between blood time points. Tumor-blood repertoire similarity was measured with the Baroni-Urbani and Buser coefficient, and groups were compared using two-tailed Wilcoxon tests in R. TCRdb obtained this table from immuneACCESS and retained in-frame rearrangements with V and J assigned. These tables miss some clones; where compared with another copy, unresolved V genes account for less than half of the shortfall, and the remainder is unexplained. D and trimming come from the DNA, and the V and J calls and clone size come from that table. Recorded for this sample are roughly 170,000 clones; roughly nine tenths of them occurred a single time. The ten largest account for around 11% of the sample.

The entry originates in a study of radiation and T cells in renal cell carcinoma (dated by TCRdb to about 2020). About the full investigation: In total, fewer than 55 samples, comprising some 25 tumors and some 27 peripheral blood samples, were subjected to TCR beta sequencing. The final blood draw was performed at 4 weeks after radiation, at the same time as nephrectomy. Across all 55 or so samples, under 5 million unique CDR3 nucleotide sequences, encoding roughly 2,600,000 unique CDR3 amino acid sequences, were identified.

General study outcomes and caveats: In blood, the top tumor clonotypes increased from baseline to 2 weeks after radiation and then shrank by 4 weeks, which suggests a temporary expansion of tumor-resident clones. Dynamics of the blood repertoire were not tracked past 4 weeks after treatment. Because pretreatment tumor biopsies were not available, the study could not determine whether clonotypes were already present within the tumor at baseline. Effects of radiation dose or scheduling on the TCR repertoire could not be addressed with the single-armed trial design.

Including cysteine and phenylalanine, the CDR3 has 14 amino acids. CDR3 DNA only is kept here, 42 bases in frame from base 1. The germline V gene (reference sequence) specifies SEHNR as CDR1 and FQNEAQ as CDR2. Clipping removes 4 bases from V and 6 bases from J, with 4 as the unmatched junction base count. This specimen's time point label, interpreted: blood 4 weeks post-SBRT, at nephrectomy. Taken with the paper, the label for treatment or condition translates to: 15 Gy SBRT to primary tumor, nephrectomy 4 weeks later. The samples were drawn from a clinical trial, where primary renal cell carcinomas were treated with 15 Gy of stereotactic body radiation therapy and then removed by nephrectomy 4 weeks afterward. To follow tumor-enriched clonotypes, serial peripheral blood was collected from radiation-treated patients at baseline and at 2 weeks and 4 weeks after SBRT. Every patient had renal cell carcinoma of clear cell pathology. The QIAamp DNA Blood Mini Kit (Qiagen) was used to prepare genomic DNA for TCR sequencing. Only samples passing all quality control checks were included in the analyses.

This material consisted of blood, taken from a patient whose treatment included radiotherapy and nephrectomy. The sequence is built from TRBV7-9 and TRBJ2-3, with TRBD1 identical over 10 junction bases. This TCR was sampled from a woman between 45 and 60 years old with renal cell carcinoma. For the CDR3, the sequence is CASSSDRGSDTQYF. The DNA sequence is given as TGTGCCAGCAGCTCGGACAGGGGGTCGGATACGCAGTATTTT. The full variable domain, with segments outside the CDR3 supplied by the reference TRBV7-9 and TRBJ2-3 proteins, appears as DTGVSQNPRHKITKRGQNVTFRCDPISEHNRLYWYRQTLGQGPEFLTYFQNEAQLEKSRLLSDRFSAERPKGSFSTLEIQRTEQGDSAMYLCASSSDRGSDTQYFGPGTRLTVL.